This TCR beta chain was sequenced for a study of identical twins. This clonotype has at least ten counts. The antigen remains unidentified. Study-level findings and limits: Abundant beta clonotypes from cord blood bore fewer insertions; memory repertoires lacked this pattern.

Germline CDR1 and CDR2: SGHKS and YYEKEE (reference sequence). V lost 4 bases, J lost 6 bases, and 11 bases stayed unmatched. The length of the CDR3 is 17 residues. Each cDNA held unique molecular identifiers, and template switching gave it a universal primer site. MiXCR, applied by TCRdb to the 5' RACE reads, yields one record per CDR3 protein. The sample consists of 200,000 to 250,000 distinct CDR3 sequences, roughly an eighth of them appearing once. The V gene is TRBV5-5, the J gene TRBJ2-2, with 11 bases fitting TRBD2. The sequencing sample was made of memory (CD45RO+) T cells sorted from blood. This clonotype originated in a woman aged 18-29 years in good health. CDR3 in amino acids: CASSLTLSGRESGELFF. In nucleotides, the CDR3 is TGTGCCAGCAGCCTGACTCTTAGCGGGAGGGAGTCCGGGGAGCTGTTTTTT.